This T cell receptor (beta chain) was identified during a study of identical twins. Study outcomes and limitations: In cord blood, abundant beta clonotypes had fewer insertions; memory showed no trend.

Template switching supplied a universal primer site; unique molecular identifiers were carried on the cDNA. TCRdb re-called the 5' RACE reads through MiXCR, storing one row per CDR3 protein. The profile shows about 660,000 distinct CDR3 sequences, 8.5% to 9.5% of them singletons. Germline trimming cut 0 bases from V and 2 bases from J; bases unmatched to any gene: 10. The CDR3 has 17 amino acids. Germline assignment: CDR1 DFQATT and CDR2 SNEGSKA (reference sequence). This clonotype was picked up a small number of times. Its specificity is not known. The sample also formed part of further work on yellow fever vaccine responses in identical twins.

This receptor was identified in a young woman in good health. This sequence joins TRBV20-1 and TRBJ2-3; 8 bases agree with TRBD2. The sequencing sample was made of PBMCs. The CDR3 bases are TGCAGTGCTAGAGATCGAGGTAGCGGGACGTACACAGATACGCAGTATTTT. It encodes CSARDRGSGTYTDTQYF.